A single sample gave rise to the 2 T cell receptor beta chains below, sequenced in a study of persistence of HIV-infected CD4 T cells. The libraries were made with immunoSEQ version 4 in survey mode. Some clones are missing from TCRdb's copy, which holds only in-frame ones; the method was immunoSEQ multiplex PCR. The sample records approximately 45,000 clones, 88% being singletons. These receptors have no known antigen. Nonspecific anti-CD3/anti-CD28 bead stimulation represents the broad CD4+ T cell repertoire. Sorting selected CD4+ T cells upregulating both CD40 ligand and CD69. The sequencing here drew on CD4+ T cells sorted from PBMCs after approximately 20-hour stimulation, taken from a patient who received antiretroviral therapy. All receptors come from an adult woman with HIV who was CMV-seropositive.

The V and J genes are TRBV6-5 and TRBJ1-1; D may be TRBD1 (6 bases). The V end lost 6 bases, the J end lost 5 bases, and 13 bases lay between the germline ends. CDR3 length equals 13 residues. Germline V lookup: CDR1 MNHEY, CDR2 SVGAGI. The CDR3 coding sequence is TGTGCCAGCAGCAGAGGGGGGGGGACTGAAGCTTTCTTT. It encodes CASSRGGGTEAFF.

The DNA of the CDR3 is TGCGCCAGCAGCCCCTTAGCGGGGGGGCCAGATGAGCAGTTCTTC. Translation: CASSPLAGGPDEQFF. The chain couples TRBV4-1 to TRBJ2-1; 11 bases are a match to TRBD2. The CDR3 length is 15 residues. V was clipped by 4 bases and J by 8 bases; unmatched bases: 7. The germline gives CDR1 MGHRA, CDR2 YSYEKL.